Each of the 29 T cell receptor beta chains below was sequenced from the same sample in a study of cytotoxic CD8 clonotypes in ibrutinib-treated CLL. Data came from immunoSEQ multiplex PCR; TCRdb stores just in-frame clones and leaves some out. This table holds roughly 200,000 clones, about 72% found once. Material: PBMCs, obtained after 24 months of ibrutinib treatment. These receptors were collected from a human donor with chronic lymphocytic leukemia.

This clone was observed a handful of times. The chain has TRBV10-1 and TRBJ2-2; D is ambiguous. V was shortened by 0 bases and J by 7 bases, with 6 bases between the two germline ends. The CDR3 consists of 13 residues. Germline values: CDR1 WNHNN, CDR2 SYGVQD (reference sequence). CDR3 bases: TGCGCCAGCAGTGAGTCGATCATCGGGGAGCTGTTTTTT. Translated, it gives CASSESIIGELFF.

V and J are TRBV27 and TRBJ1-3; 7 bases fit TRBD1. The CDR3 contains 15 residues. The V segment lost 8 bases and the J segment 3 bases; nucleotides outside the gene matches: 10. CDR1 is MNHEY, CDR2 SMNVEV, per germline (reference sequence). CDR3 sequence (DNA): TGTGCCAGCGGGACAGCAAAAGGTGGTGGAAACACCATATATTTT. Residues: CASGTAKGGGNTIYF.

The chain has TRBV4-1 and TRBJ1-2; D remains unclear. The V end was cut by 2 bases, the J end by 8 bases, with 9 bases between. This CDR3 region has 12 residues. The germline V gene has CDR1 MGHRA and CDR2 YSYEKL. Written as DNA, the CDR3 is TGCGCCAGCAGCCAATCCCTTGGGGGCTACACCTTC. As protein: CASSQSLGGYTF.

This chain joins TRBV9 and TRBJ2-2, with a possible D match to TRBD2 (6 bases). The germline V gene has CDR1 SGDLS and CDR2 YYNGEE. V lost 0 bases, J lost 7 bases, and 10 bases lay in between. The CDR3 has 14 residues. The CDR3 region has the DNA TGTGCCAGCAGCGTAGGGGTGGAGGGCGGGGAGCTGTTTTTT. This encodes CASSVGVEGGELFF.

The chain recombines TRBV11-1 with TRBJ2-7; tentatively, D is TRBD1 or TRBD2 (5 bases each). Germline V gives CDR1 SGHAT, CDR2 FQDESV (reference sequence). Deletions cut 5 bases from V and 3 bases from J, with 17 bases between. This CDR3 is built from 15 residues. The CDR3 loop reads CASSAKWDRYYEQYF. The DNA of the CDR3 is TGTGCCAGCAGCGCGAAATGGGACCGATACTACGAGCAGTACTTC.

The chain recombines TRBV19 with TRBJ2-3; TRBD2 matches at 7 bases. CDR1 and CDR2 from the germline V gene are LNHDA and SQIVND (reference sequence). This CDR3 comprises 14 residues. Trimming cost V 1 base and J 8 bases; bases outside gene matches: 6. DNA for the CDR3: TGTGCCAGTAGTATAGCTAGCGGTGAGGGTACGCAGTATTTT. It translates to CASSIASGEGTQYF.

The sample holds one count of this clone. The rearrangement links TRBV30 to TRBJ2-1; TRBD2 matches 8 bases. CDR1 is GTSNPN, CDR2 SVGIG, per germline (reference sequence). This CDR3 has 15 amino acids. J was trimmed by 8 bases and V by 0 bases; bases with no gene match: 9. CDR3 amino acids: CAWSVESGSIDEQFF. DNA of the CDR3: TGTGCCTGGAGTGTTGAAAGCGGGAGTATCGATGAGCAGTTCTTC.

This clone was seen a few times. The chain has TRBV27 and TRBJ1-2; the D is unclear. The length of the CDR3 is 13 residues. The V end lost 3 bases, the J end lost 4 bases, and 9 bases lay between the germline ends. Germline V gene data show CDR1 as MNHEY and CDR2 as SMNVEV (reference sequence). In DNA, the CDR3 is TGTGCCAGCAGTTTCTCGAGTGGCTATGGCTACACCTTC. It yields the protein CASSFSSGYGYTF.

This clone was detected only a few times. The chain carries TRBV2 and TRBJ1-1; a weak D match, TRBD1 (6 bases). This CDR3 spans 13 amino acids. Germline V gene data show CDR1 as SNHLY and CDR2 as FYNNEI. The V end was cut by 8 bases, the J end by 4 bases, with 14 bases between. The chain's CDR3 is CASSGEMGTEAFF. CDR3 DNA sequence: TGTGCCAGCTCAGGGGAGATGGGCACTGAAGCTTTCTTT.

The chain has TRBV2 and TRBJ1-2; D ambiguous. V dropped 1 base and J dropped 1 base, with 7 bases sitting between them. This CDR3 is 14 amino acids long. Germline V gives CDR1 SNHLY, CDR2 FYNNEI. The CDR3 nucleotides are TGTGCCAGCAGTGAAGAGGGCCTTAACTATGGCTACACCTTC. It encodes CASSEEGLNYGYTF.

The rearrangement links TRBV28 to TRBJ2-4; D is perhaps TRBD1 or TRBD2 (5 bases each). Germline CDR1 MDHEN, CDR2 SYDVKM. CDR3 length: 16 amino acids. V shed 5 bases and J shed 4 bases, with 18 bases lying between them. The CDR3 coding sequence is TGTGCCAGCAGTCCCCCCGAGAGGGGTCTTAAAAACATTCAGTACTTC. It specifies CASSPPERGLKNIQYF.

This clone has more than one count but fewer than ten. J is TRBJ1-1 and V is TRBV7-2; D remains unclear. The CDR3 extends over 15 amino acids. V dropped 5 bases and J dropped 6 bases, with 19 bases sitting between them. Germline V gene lookup returns CDR1 SGHTA and CDR2 FQGNSA. The CDR3 DNA sequence: TGTGCCAGCAGCCCGGCCCCCCGGGTTTGGTCTGAAGCTTTCTTT. Amino acid sequence: CASSPAPRVWSEAFF.

This rearrangement joins TRBV15 to TRBJ2-3; D is uncertain. The CDR3 length is 17 residues. In germline, CDR1 is LNHNV, CDR2 YYDKDF (reference sequence). The V end was cut by 3 bases, the J end by 2 bases, with 18 bases between. The DNA of the CDR3 is TGTGCCACCAGCAGGAGCTTGATGAGGTGGGTCACAGATACGCAGTATTTT. Protein: CATSRSLMRWVTDTQYF.

The gene calls are TRBV5-4 and TRBJ1-3; 8 bases map to TRBD1. The germline gives CDR1 SGHNT, CDR2 YYREEE (reference sequence). Trimming at V came to 4 bases and at J to 1 base, leaving 4 bases not matched to a gene. CDR3 size: 15 residues. The CDR3 DNA sequence: TGTGCCAGCAGCAGCGGACAGGGTTCTGGAAACACCATATATTTT. Protein sequence: CASSSGQGSGNTIYF.

The gene calls are TRBV29-1 and TRBJ2-2, with 7 nucleotides matching TRBD2. CDR1 and CDR2 (germline): SQVTM, ANQGSEA. With V trimmed by 7 bases and J by 0 bases, 11 bases remained unmatched. CDR3 length equals 16 residues. The CDR3, as DNA: TGCAGCGCCAAGGGGCTAGCGGTCTCGAACACCGGGGAGCTGTTTTTT. Its translation: CSAKGLAVSNTGELFF.

The CDR3 nucleotides are TGCGCCAGCAGCTTTCGTCACCCCGAAGCCTACGAGCAGTACTTC. It is translated as CASSFRHPEAYEQYF. The chain uses TRBV5-1 and TRBJ2-7; D remains ambiguous. The CDR3 totals 15 residues. Deletions cut 2 bases from V and 2 bases from J, with 14 bases between. From germline, CDR1 is SGHRS and CDR2 YFSETQ.

This chain joins TRBV7-3 and TRBJ2-7; TRBD2 matches 10 bases. Per the germline V gene, CDR1 is SGHTA and CDR2 is FQGTGA. Germline trimming cut 1 base from V and 6 bases from J; bases unmatched to any gene: 9. The CDR3 length is 16 residues. In DNA, the CDR3 is TGTGCCAGCAGCTTAAGGTATTTAGCGGGAGGTGGCGAGCAGTACTTC. It specifies CASSLRYLAGGGEQYF.

This chain uses TRBV4-3 with TRBJ2-5; 9 positions agree with TRBD2. The CDR3 extends over 16 amino acids. Germline V CDR1 and CDR2: LGHNA, YSLEER. With V trimmed by 0 bases and J by 5 bases, 7 bases remained unmatched. CDR3 coding DNA: TGCGCCAGCAGCCAAGATTTAGCGGGAGTAGGGGAGACCCAGTACTTC. It codes for CASSQDLAGVGETQYF.

This sequence joins TRBV15 and TRBJ2-1; 12 positions match TRBD2. Germline V gene data show CDR1 as LNHNV and CDR2 as YYDKDF (reference sequence). This CDR3 is 16 amino acids long. The V and J ends lost 2 bases and 8 bases, in that order; junction bases with no gene match: 7. In DNA form, the CDR3 reads TGTGCCACCAGCAGAAAGAGACTAGCGGGAGTCGATGAGCAGTTCTTC. Its translation is CATSRKRLAGVDEQFF.

DNA for the CDR3: TGTGCCAGTAGGGCAGGGGGCGCTTTGAAAGGCTACACCTTC. It encodes CASRAGGALKGYTF. The chain joins TRBV28 to TRBJ1-2; TRBD1 agrees at 8 bases. After removal of 9 bases from V and 8 bases from J, the junction contained 14 bases not matched to a gene. CDR1 MDHEN and CDR2 SYDVKM come from the germline V gene. The CDR3 is made up of 14 amino acids.

V and J are TRBV7-9 and TRBJ2-1; 12 bases are a match to TRBD2. This CDR3 has 16 amino acids. The germline V gene has CDR1 SEHNR and CDR2 FQNEAQ (reference sequence). The J segment lost 2 bases and the V segment lost 5 bases, leaving 4 bases of the junction unmatched. This chain's CDR3 is CASSPPSGRAYNEQFF. CDR3 DNA sequence: TGTGCCAGCAGCCCGCCTAGCGGGAGGGCCTACAATGAGCAGTTCTTC.

This clone came up a few times. The DNA of the CDR3 is TGTGCCAGCAGCGCCTCGACGGGACTAGCATCCTACGAGCAGTTCTTC. Amino acid sequence: CASSASTGLASYEQFF. V and J are TRBV9 and TRBJ2-1; TRBD2 matches at 9 bases. The J segment lost 10 bases and the V segment lost 3 bases, leaving 14 bases of the junction unmatched. The germline V gene encodes CDR1 SGDLS and CDR2 YYNGEE. CDR3 length: 16 amino acids.

The rearrangement uses TRBV30 and TRBJ1-3; the D is unclear. Germline-derived CDR1 and CDR2 are GTSNPN and SVGIG (reference sequence). Trimming took 0 bases from V and 4 from J, leaving 4 bases between them. The CDR3 runs to 12 residues. CDR3 DNA sequence: TGTGCCTGGAGTGTTCAAGGAAACACCATATATTTT. Translation gives CAWSVQGNTIYF. Full variable domain (remainder filled in from reference TRBV30 and TRBJ1-3): SQTIHQWPATLVQPVGSPLSLECTVEGTSNPNLYWYRQAAGRGLQLLFYSVGIGQISSEVPQNLSASRPQDRQFILSSKKLLLSDSGFYLCAWSVQGNTIYFGEGSWLTVV.

V gene TRBV6-4 combines with J gene TRBJ1-5; D call uncertain. V lost 0 bases to trimming and J lost 4 bases, with 7 bases between them. The CDR3 has 14 residues. Germline V gene data show CDR1 as MRHNA and CDR2 as SNTAGT. The CDR3 region is CASSDSWDNQPQHF. The CDR3 bases are TGTGCCAGCAGTGACTCGTGGGATAATCAGCCCCAGCATTTT.

This chain connects TRBV19 to TRBJ1-1; D is unresolved. The germline V gene encodes CDR1 LNHDA and CDR2 SQIVND (reference sequence). The CDR3 runs 17 residues. V was pared by 6 bases and J by 0 bases, with 20 bases between. The DNA of the CDR3 is TGTGCCAGTAGCCCCTGGGGAGAAGGGCTCATGAACACTGAAGCTTTCTTT. Protein: CASSPWGEGLMNTEAFF. The whole variable domain, filled in from reference TRBV19 and TRBJ1-1, reads DGGITQSPKYLFRKEGQNVTLSCEQNLNHDAMYWYRQDPGQGLRLIYYSQIVNDFQKGDIAEGYSVSREKKESFPLTVTSAQKNPTAFYLCASSPWGEGLMNTEAFFGQGTRLTVV.

This clone was seen once. V gene TRBV9 combines with J gene TRBJ2-2; 8 bases map to TRBD2. The germline V gene encodes CDR1 SGDLS and CDR2 YYNGEE. The CDR3 has 21 residues. Trimming removed 4 bases from V and 0 bases from J; junction bases left unmatched: 20. The CDR3, as DNA: TGTGCCAGCAGCCCATCTCTACGCGGGAGGCAATACAGCGCGAACACCGGGGAGCTGTTTTTT. It yields the protein CASSPSLRGRQYSANTGELFF.

This clone was seen a few times. This chain links TRBV7-9 with TRBJ2-3; 12 nucleotides align to TRBD2. The CDR3 sequence is 16 residues long. V dropped 3 bases and J dropped 2; count of bases not matched to a gene: 3. Per the germline V gene, CDR1 is SEHNR and CDR2 is FQNEAQ (reference sequence). The CDR3 nucleotides are TGTGCCAGCAGCTTTTGGACTAGCGGGGACACAGATACGCAGTATTTT. Translated: CASSFWTSGDTDTQYF.

The chain employs TRBV12-5 and TRBJ1-5; D is possibly TRBD1 (5 bases). CDR3 length equals 15 residues. The germline V and J ends were trimmed by 6 bases and 9 bases, with 21 bases remaining between them. Germline CDR1 and CDR2: LGHNT and FRNRAP. The CDR3 loop reads CASGRAGRVVRPQHF. For the CDR3, the DNA is TGTGCTAGTGGCCGCGCGGGGCGCGTCGTTAGGCCCCAGCATTTT.

This sequence joins TRBV2 and TRBJ2-3, with D uncertain. The CDR3 runs 12 residues. The germline V and J ends were trimmed by 7 bases and 1 base, with 6 bases remaining between them. The germline gives CDR1 SNHLY, CDR2 FYNNEI. CDR3 coding DNA: TGTGCCAGCAAGGCTCGCACAGATACGCAGTATTTT. Its protein product is CASKARTDTQYF.